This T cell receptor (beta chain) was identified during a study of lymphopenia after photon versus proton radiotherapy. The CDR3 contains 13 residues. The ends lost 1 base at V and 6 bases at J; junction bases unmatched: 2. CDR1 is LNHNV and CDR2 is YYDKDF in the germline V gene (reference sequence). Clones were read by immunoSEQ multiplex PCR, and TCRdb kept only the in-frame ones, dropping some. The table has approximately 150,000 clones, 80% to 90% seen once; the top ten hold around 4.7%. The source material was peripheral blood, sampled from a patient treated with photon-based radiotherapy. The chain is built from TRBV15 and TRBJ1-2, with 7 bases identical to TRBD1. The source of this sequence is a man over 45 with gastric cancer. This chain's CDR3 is CATSRGTGDGYTF. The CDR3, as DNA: TGTGCCACCAGCAGAGGAACAGGGGATGGCTACACCTTC. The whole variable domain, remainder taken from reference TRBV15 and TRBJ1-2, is DAMVIQNPRYQVTQFGKPVTLSCSQTLNHNVMYWYQQKSSQAPKLLFHYYDKDFNNEADTPDNFQSRRPNTSFCFLDIRSPGLGDTAMYLCATSRGTGDGYTFGSGTRLTVV.